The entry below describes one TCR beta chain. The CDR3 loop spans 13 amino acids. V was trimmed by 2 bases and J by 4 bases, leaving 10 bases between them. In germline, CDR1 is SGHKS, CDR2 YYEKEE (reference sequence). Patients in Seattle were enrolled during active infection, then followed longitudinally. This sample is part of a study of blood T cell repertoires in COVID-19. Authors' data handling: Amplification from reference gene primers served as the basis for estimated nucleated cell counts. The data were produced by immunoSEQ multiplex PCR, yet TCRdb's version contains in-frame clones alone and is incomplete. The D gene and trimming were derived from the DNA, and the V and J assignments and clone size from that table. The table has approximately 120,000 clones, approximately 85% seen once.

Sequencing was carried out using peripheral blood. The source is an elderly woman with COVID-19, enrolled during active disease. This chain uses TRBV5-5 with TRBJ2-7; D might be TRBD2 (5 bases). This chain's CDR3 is CASSFGRGYEQYF. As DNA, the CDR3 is TGTGCCAGCAGCTTCGGGCGAGGGTACGAGCAGTACTTC.